The subject of this entry is one T cell receptor beta chain. This sample is drawn from a study of T cell responses to AZD1222 COVID-19 vaccine. The method was immunoSEQ multiplex PCR; TCRdb's version includes in-frame clones alone and lacks a portion of them. The sample has about 160,000 clones, 94% seen once. The germline gives CDR1 MDHEN, CDR2 SYDVKM. CDR3 length equals 17 residues. V lost 5 bases and J 7 bases, leaving 27 bases between the germline ends. This material consisted of peripheral blood, taken 28 days after the second AZD1222 dose. The sequence was obtained from an adult who received the AZD1222 COVID-19 vaccine. This chain connects TRBV28 to TRBJ2-7, with D perhaps matching TRBD1 or TRBD2 (6 bases each). CDR3 sequence (DNA): TGTGCCAGCAGTCCCGCCTCCGGGAGCCTACAAAGGGGGGAGCAGTACTTC. Its translation is CASSPASGSLQRGEQYF.